This TCR beta chain was profiled in a study of T cells in Graves' hyperthyroidism and ophthalmopathy. At least ten counts were recorded for this clonotype. This CDR3 contains 15 residues. V lost 0 bases to trimming and J lost 2 bases, with 10 bases between them. Germline assignment: CDR1 SEHNR and CDR2 FQNEAQ (reference sequence). TCR beta CDR3 sequences were amplified from RNA transcripts. Initially, a first-round RT-PCR of the TCR CDR3 employed the HTBI primer set. TCRdb fed the multiplex PCR reads into MiXCR, producing one record per CDR3 protein. The sample lists 300,000 to 450,000 distinct CDR3 sequences, approximately 13% seen once, with approximately 10% in the top ten.

The chain employs TRBV7-9 and TRBJ2-5; no definite D call. This receptor was taken from a woman in her sixties or seventies with Graves' hyperthyroidism. The material sequenced was blood. CDR3 sequence: CASSLALTSQETQYF. The DNA of the CDR3 is TGTGCCAGCAGCTTAGCACTAACCTCACAAGAGACCCAGTACTTC.